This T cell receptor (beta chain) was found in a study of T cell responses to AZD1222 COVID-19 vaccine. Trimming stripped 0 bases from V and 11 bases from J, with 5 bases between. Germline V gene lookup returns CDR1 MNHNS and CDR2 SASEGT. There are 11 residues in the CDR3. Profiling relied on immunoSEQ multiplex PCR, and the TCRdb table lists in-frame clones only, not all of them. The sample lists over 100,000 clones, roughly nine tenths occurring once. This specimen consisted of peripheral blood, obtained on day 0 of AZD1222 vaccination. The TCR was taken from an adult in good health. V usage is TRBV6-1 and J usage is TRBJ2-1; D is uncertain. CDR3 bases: TGTGCCAGCAGTGAAGCGGGTAAGCAGTTCTTC. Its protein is CASSEAGKQFF.